Listed below are T cell receptor beta chains from one sample, sequenced in a study of T cell clones after liver transplantation. Produced via immunoSEQ multiplex PCR; TCRdb's table is partial and in-frame only. The sample has fewer than 85,000 clones; less than 90% are singletons. Sequencing used CD4+ T cells from blood, obtained at the 22-month timepoint. The receptors here all came from a human patient who received a liver transplant. The T cells may partly be graft donor cells. Both conserved end residues are part of each CDR3. D genes are given only for firm matches. Only part of the rows carry a size: once, few, many, or a class if the clone is expanded.

clone size	V gene	J gene	D gene	CDR3 protein	CDR3 DNA
-	TRBV4-2	TRBJ2-3	-	CASSQDRRGTQYF	TGTGCCAGCAGCCAAGATAGGAGGGGTACGCAGTATTTT
-	TRBV7-3	TRBJ2-1	-	CASSFDSNSYNEQFF	TGTGCCAGCAGCTTCGACTCCAACTCCTACAATGAGCAGTTCTTC
-	TRBV6-1	TRBJ1-4	-	CASIRAPNEKLFF	TGTGCCAGCATCCGAGCGCCTAATGAAAAACTGTTTTTT
-	TRBV5-1	TRBJ2-2	-	CASSRDYNTGELFF	TGCGCCAGCAGTAGAGACTACAACACCGGGGAGCTGTTTTTT
-	TRBV6-6	TRBJ2-7	TRBD1	CASSYSRDRVSEQYF	TGTGCCAGCAGTTACTCCCGGGACAGGGTCAGCGAGCAGTACTTC
-	TRBV7-2	TRBJ2-3	-	CASSLTGDTQYF	TGTGCCAGCAGCTTAACTGGAGATACGCAGTATTTT
-	TRBV27	TRBJ1-6	-	CASTLTVGSSPLHF	TGTGCCAGCACCCTAACGGTAGGGAGTTCACCCCTCCACTTT
-	TRBV6-6	TRBJ2-1	TRBD1	CASSYEKDRDNEQFF	TGTGCCAGCAGTTACGAAAAGGACAGGGACAATGAGCAGTTCTTC
-	TRBV7-3	TRBJ2-1	TRBD1	CASSLTQGDEQFF	TGTGCCAGCAGCTTAACACAGGGGGATGAGCAGTTCTTC
-	TRBV5-1	TRBJ1-4	-	CASSLEQSNEKLFF	TGCGCCAGCAGCTTGGAACAGAGTAATGAAAAACTGTTTTTT
-	TRBV11-2	TRBJ2-7	TRBD2	CASSPLAESYEQYF	TGTGCCAGCAGCCCCCTAGCGGAGTCCTACGAGCAGTACTTC
-	TRBV27	TRBJ2-3	TRBD1	CASRRTGATTDTQYF	TGTGCCAGCAGACGGACAGGGGCGACCACAGATACGCAGTATTTT
few	TRBV19	TRBJ2-5	-	CASSFGLQETQYF	TGTGCCAGTAGTTTCGGACTCCAAGAGACCCAGTACTTC
-	TRBV9	TRBJ2-7	-	CASSAGGGTETYEQYF	TGTGCCAGCAGCGCCGGGGGAGGGACAGAGACCTACGAGCAGTACTTC
few	TRBV5-1	TRBJ1-1	-	CASSLDGNWAFF	TGCGCCAGCAGTCTGGACGGGAACTGGGCTTTCTTT
-	TRBV19	TRBJ1-6	-	CASSIQGGNSPLHF	TGTGCCAGTAGTATACAAGGGGGGAATTCACCCCTCCACTTT
few	TRBV2	TRBJ2-1	-	CASSEEPTRDSASLEQFF	TGTGCCAGCAGTGAAGAGCCCACCCGGGACTCCGCAAGTCTTGAGCAGTTCTTC
-	TRBV14	TRBJ1-1	TRBD1	CASSLTGGTEAFF	TGTGCCAGCAGCCTTACAGGGGGCACTGAAGCTTTCTTT
-	TRBV9	TRBJ2-2	-	CASSVGGLTGELFF	TGTGCCAGCAGCGTAGGTGGTTTGACCGGGGAGCTGTTTTTT
few	TRBV9	TRBJ1-3	-	CASSVEGRGSGNTIYF	TGTGCCAGCAGCGTAGAAGGAAGGGGCTCTGGAAACACCATATATTTT
-	TRBV18	TRBJ1-1	-	CASSPIGGGLNTEAFF	TGTGCCAGCTCACCCATAGGGGGGGGCCTGAACACTGAAGCTTTCTTT
-	TRBV18	TRBJ2-2	TRBD1	CASSLGQGGRELFF	TGTGCCAGCTCACTAGGACAGGGAGGTCGGGAGCTGTTTTTT
-	TRBV5-1	TRBJ2-3	TRBD2	CASSPDAGDPSRTQYF	TGCGCCAGCAGCCCCGACGCGGGGGACCCGTCGCGTACGCAGTATTTT
-	TRBV10-3	TRBJ1-5	-	CAISEGRLNNNQPQHF	TGTGCCATCAGTGAGGGCAGACTAAATAATAATCAGCCCCAGCATTTT
-	TRBV6-5	TRBJ1-2	-	CASSYNLLYGYTF	TGTGCCAGCAGTTACAATCTCCTCTATGGCTACACCTTC
-	TRBV29-1	TRBJ2-7	-	CSVGGWGDEQYF	TGCAGCGTCGGCGGGTGGGGCGACGAGCAGTACTTC
-	TRBV15	TRBJ1-2	-	CATSPQGSYGYTF	TGTGCCACCAGCCCGCAGGGTTCCTATGGCTACACCTTC
-	TRBV5-1	TRBJ2-7	-	CASSLGSPRNEQYF	TGCGCCAGCAGCTTGGGCTCCCCTCGGAACGAGCAGTACTTC
few	TRBV28	TRBJ1-5	-	CASSFGSLGQPQHF	TGTGCCAGCAGTTTCGGGAGCCTCGGGCAGCCCCAGCATTTT
-	TRBV5-6	TRBJ2-7	-	CASSSSQGGTYEQYF	TGTGCCAGCAGCTCCTCTCAGGGGGGTACCTACGAGCAGTACTTC
once	TRBV7-2	TRBJ2-5	-	CASSQGQPQETQYF	TGTGCCAGCAGCCAGGGACAACCTCAAGAGACCCAGTACTTC
-	TRBV5-6	TRBJ1-2	TRBD1	CASSPIMLGQGEGYTF	TGTGCCAGCAGCCCTATAATGCTGGGACAGGGGGAAGGCTACACCTTC
-	TRBV4-1	TRBJ2-3	-	CASSGGKQGFVSTDTQYF	TGCGCCAGCAGCGGAGGAAAGCAGGGGTTCGTGTCCACAGATACGCAGTATTTT
-	TRBV27	TRBJ1-1	TRBD1	CASSSGQASRGNTEAFF	TGTGCCAGCAGCTCAGGACAGGCTTCAAGGGGGAACACTGAAGCTTTCTTT
-	TRBV11-1	TRBJ1-2	TRBD1	CASSEQGGYGYTF	TGTGCCAGCAGTGAACAGGGGGGATATGGCTACACCTTC
-	TRBV19	TRBJ1-5	-	CASKVGQGSQPQHF	TGTGCCAGTAAAGTCGGTCAGGGCAGTCAGCCCCAGCATTTT
-	TRBV28	TRBJ2-7	TRBD1	CASSLYGTGFSYEQYF	TGTGCCAGCAGTTTATACGGGACAGGCTTCTCCTACGAGCAGTACTTC
-	TRBV28	TRBJ2-7	-	CASLGGVVYEQYF	TGTGCCAGCCTGGGCGGGGTGGTCTACGAGCAGTACTTC
-	TRBV23-1	TRBJ2-3	-	CASSQSLGAADTQYF	TGCGCCAGCAGTCAATCGCTCGGAGCCGCAGATACGCAGTATTTT
-	TRBV9	TRBJ1-1	-	CASSVRVGTEAFF	TGTGCCAGCAGCGTACGGGTGGGGACTGAAGCTTTCTTT
-	TRBV5-4	TRBJ2-3	TRBD2	CASSGRASTDTQYF	TGTGCCAGCAGCGGGAGGGCTAGCACAGATACGCAGTATTTT
few	TRBV6-1	TRBJ1-2	TRBD1	CASRDRTTNYGYTF	TGTGCCAGCCGGGACAGGACCACTAACTATGGCTACACCTTC
-	TRBV10-3	TRBJ2-1	TRBD2	CAISQGLAANNEQFF	TGTGCCATCAGTCAGGGACTAGCGGCTAACAATGAGCAGTTCTTC
medium-sized	TRBV19	TRBJ1-2	-	CASSIDRRGYTF	TGTGCCAGTAGTATAGATCGTAGAGGATACACCTTC
-	TRBV9	TRBJ2-2	-	CASSVGRANTGELFF	TGTGCCAGCAGCGTAGGACGGGCGAACACCGGGGAGCTGTTTTTT
-	TRBV29-1	TRBJ2-7	TRBD2	CSGGTSSYEQYF	TGCAGCGGGGGGACTAGCTCCTACGAGCAGTACTTC